This TCR beta chain was captured by sequencing in a study of Tregs in tolerant kidney transplant recipients. Notes on the study in general: No direct test of biological reproducibility was done here.

The CDR3 runs 18 residues. Remarks on this clone: Its antigen is not identified.

TCRdb keeps only in-frame clones here, not all; method: immunoSEQ multiplex PCR. Of about 18,000 clones listed, roughly 82% were seen once; the top ten hold less than 2.5%. Unstimulated regulatory T cells (CD4+CD25+CD127-), CD4+CD25- non-regulatory cells, CD4 and CD8 cells were FACS-sorted from thawed PBMCs. The sequence was collected from a human donor in good health. The source material was Tregs from blood. The chain combines TRBV21-1 with TRBJ2-3; the DNA was not used to check the table's D call, TRBD2. TRBV21-1 is classified as a pseudogene. CDR3 sequence: CASSKSRGLAEDTDTQYF. DNA of the CDR3: TGTGCCAGCAGCAAAAGCCGCGGGCTAGCGGAGGACACAGATACGCAGTATTTT.